This T cell receptor beta chain is from a study of T cells in Graves' hyperthyroidism and ophthalmopathy (dated by TCRdb to between 2018 and 2020). Study-level background: Peripheral blood was collected at initial diagnosis, before any treatment. A discovery cohort of about 96 patients, approximately 45 with Graves' ophthalmopathy and 55 to 65 with stable Graves' hyperthyroidism, was used to find distinguishing TCR V-J signatures. Whether ophthalmopathy could be predicted prospectively was tested in an independent validation cohort made up of under 20 hyperthyroidism patients plus 17 patients who later progressed to ophthalmopathy. The approximately 90 discovery patients were divided at random into training and test sets in a 7:3 ratio. Thyroid tissue and blood T-cell repertoires from roughly six Graves' hyperthyroidism patients were also compared in the study. After blood sampling, hyperthyroidism patients were treated with methimazole at a starting dose of 30 mg daily, and ophthalmopathy patients were treated with high-dose intravenous methylprednisolone. The paper describes TCR Vbeta CDR3 sequencing of 120 to 150 peripheral blood samples, made up of 43 ophthalmopathy patients, around 78 hyperthyroidism patients and 17 progressor patients.

The paper's findings and limits, for the study overall: In cross-validation, a model built on a 13 V-J signature told ophthalmopathy apart from stable hyperthyroidism with 85% to 90% sensitivity and about 81% specificity, and in testing the same model reached 80%/75%. In validation, the model predicted progression to ophthalmopathy with roughly 66% sensitivity and 72% to 75% specificity, a median of around 6.6 months before onset. No statistical method was used to set the sample size in advance, and investigators knew the group allocation. Most expanded thyroid clonotypes (frequency above 0.001) were also found in blood, which suggests that blood repertoires may mirror thyroid immune responses.

There are 13 amino acids in the CDR3, from cysteine to phenylalanine inclusive. Of the read, only the CDR3 DNA is kept; its 39 bases are in frame from base 1. Trimming at the junction amounts to 3 bases on V and 4 bases on J, and the germline ends lie 13 bases apart. CDR1 and CDR2 are read off the germline V gene (reference sequence) as DFQATT and SNEGSKA. The TCR beta CDR3 regions were amplified from RNA transcripts. A first-round RT-PCR of the TCR CDR3 used the HTBI primer set with the Qiagen OneStep RT-PCR kit. Libraries were constructed in a second round of multiplex PCR, after which size selection and purification were carried out. Libraries were sequenced paired-end with 100 bp reads on an Illumina HiSeq2000. As for how the authors treated the data: SOAPnuke was used to process the raw data, throwing out any read that contained adapters or uncalled bases, had a mean Phred below 15, or lacked an exact constant-primer or identifier match. COPE v1.2.5 was used to merge high-quality paired reads, and clonotypes were defined as unique nucleotide sequences. MiTCR v1.1 was used to align clonotypes to the IMGT TRBV, TRBD and TRBJ reference segments. The analysis was restricted to V-J combinations with a frequency above 0.0001, which together covered just over 98% of the repertoires. A TCS score was defined as the ratio of F50 (clonal expansion) to E x V (chaos), with BLOSUM62-based TCRdist applied between CDR3 peptides within each V-J. Welch's t-statistics and random forest reduced fewer than 550 V-J features to 13, which were used in a naive Bayes classifier (R e1071). The raw public reads went through TCRdb reprocessing: fastp at Q25, MiXCR clone calling, in-frame beta chains kept. When rows share a CDR3 protein, they turn into one entry using the most common DNA and genes. TCRdb, not the authors, supplied the V and J calls. This sample holds about 290,000 distinct CDR3 sequences; 13% were observed only once. Roughly 8.5% of the sample goes to the ten largest clones.

The hyperthyroidism patients were between 18 and 65 years old and newly diagnosed, with a disease duration of less than 2 months. Patients with uncontrolled infections, other autoimmune diseases, pregnancy or lactation were excluded. Diagnoses relied on clinical symptoms, serum thyroxine and TRAb, thyroid ultrasound and orbital computed tomography. Blood from progressor patients was collected at the time of first diagnosis with hyperthyroidism, before any ophthalmopathy symptoms had appeared. Ficoll-Paque density gradient centrifugation was used to isolate PBMCs from 8.5 to 10 ml of fresh peripheral blood. Progressor patients were initially diagnosed with Graves' hyperthyroidism and developed ophthalmopathy during follow-up. Trizol reagent was used to extract total RNA, and RNA quality was then checked on an Agilent 2100 Bioanalyzer. With regard to this clonotype: Its target antigen remains unknown. Per-base quality was not reported, and no clone a single base away is much larger than it.

This clonotype was sampled from a woman in her 30s with Graves' hyperthyroidism that later progressed to Graves' ophthalmopathy. The chain is encoded by TRBV20-1 joined to TRBJ2-7, with the D call perhaps TRBD1 or TRBD2, as 5 bases match in each case. Sequencing was performed on blood. Here the CDR3 is given as CSASGGVGYEQYF. The DNA sequence is TGCAGTGCTAGTGGGGGAGTCGGGTACGAGCAGTACTTC.